This passage covers 8 T cell receptor beta chains from one sample sequenced in a study of T cell clusters in autoimmune cytopenias (dated by TCRdb to between 2019 and 2020). Each sample's TRB amplification started from around 260 ng of peripheral blood genomic DNA, which corresponds to 35,000 to 40,000 genome equivalents. The data were produced on an Illumina MiSeq. To amplify TRB rearrangements, a touch-down multiplex PCR protocol was run with the TRB-A and TRB-B primer pools combined in a single tube. TCRdb reprocessed the reads, reporting each CDR3 protein sequence once and no DNA. The sample's records list several thousand distinct CDR3 sequences. The ten largest account for about 4.5% of the sample. The sample also formed part of further work on T cell repertoires in aging, cancer and after chemotherapy.

The sample consisted of peripheral blood. Receptors originate from a human donor in good health.

The V call is TRBV7-2, the J call TRBJ2-3. Per germline, CDR1 SGHTA and CDR2 FQGNSA. The CDR3 extends over 12 amino acids. The CDR3 sequence is CASSRRTDTQYF. Complete variable domain (other parts from reference TRBV7-2 and TRBJ2-3): GAGVSQSPSNKVTEKGKDVELRCDPISGHTALYWYRQSLGQGLEFLIYFQGNSAPDKSGLPSDRFSAERTGGSVSTLTIQRTQQEDSAVYLCASSRRTDTQYFGPGTRLTVL.

The CDR3 is CSGRGNTGELFF. The V call is TRBV29-1, the J call TRBJ2-2; TCRdb lists TRBD1, though no DNA is available to test this call. The CDR3 contains 12 residues. Per germline, CDR1 SQVTM and CDR2 ANQGSEA.

This clonotype registers medium-sized by frequency. The chain is built from TRBV5-4 and TRBJ2-1; without DNA, the TCRdb call of TRBD1 cannot be checked. Looked up from germline, CDR1 is SGHNT and CDR2 is YYREEE (reference sequence). CDR3 length: 14 amino acids. CDR3 region: CASSLQASYNEQFF.

The chain joins TRBV24-1 to TRBJ1-3; with no DNA, the TCRdb D assignment of TRBD1 cannot be verified. This CDR3 has 15 residues. Germline values: CDR1 KGHDR, CDR2 SFDVKD. CDR3: CATSDEGTGRNTIYF.

This rearrangement joins TRBV30 to TRBJ1-2. The CDR3 extends over 12 amino acids. In germline, CDR1 is GTSNPN, CDR2 SVGIG (reference sequence). The CDR3 loop reads CAWSTRGVSSAF. The full variable domain, rest sourced from reference TRBV30 and TRBJ1-2, is SQTIHQWPATLVQPVGSPLSLECTVEGTSNPNLYWYRQAAGRGLQLLFYSVGIGQISSEVPQNLSASRPQDRQFILSSKKLLLSDSGFYLCAWSTRGVSSAFGSGTRLTVV.

The chain joins TRBV27 to TRBJ2-1; with no DNA, the TCRdb D assignment of TRBD1 cannot be verified. This CDR3 comprises 13 residues. Germline CDR1 reads MNHEY; CDR2 reads SMNVEV (reference sequence). The CDR3 is CASQAPPYNEQFF.

The chain has TRBV12-3 or TRBV12-4 and TRBJ2-2; the D call from TCRdb, TRBD2, cannot be confirmed without DNA. CDR3 length equals 13 residues. CDR3 residues: CASSSLRAGELFF.

Judged by frequency, this clonotype is medium-sized. The chain is built from TRBV13 and TRBJ2-7. The germline CDR1 and CDR2 sequences are PRHDT and FYEKMQ (reference sequence). CDR3 size: 13 residues. The chain's CDR3 is CASSLADSYEQYF.